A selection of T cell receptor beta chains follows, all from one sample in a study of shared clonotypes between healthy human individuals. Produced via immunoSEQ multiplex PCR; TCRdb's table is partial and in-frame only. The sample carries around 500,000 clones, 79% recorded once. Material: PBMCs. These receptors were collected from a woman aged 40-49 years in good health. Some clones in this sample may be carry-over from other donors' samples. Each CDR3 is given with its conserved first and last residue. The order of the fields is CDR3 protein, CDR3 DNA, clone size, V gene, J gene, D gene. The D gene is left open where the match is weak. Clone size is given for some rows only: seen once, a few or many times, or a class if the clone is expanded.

CASSLYAGGVTGELFF,TGTGCCAGCAGTTTATATGCGGGAGGTGTCACCGGGGAGCTGTTTTTT,NA,TRBV27,TRBJ2-2,TRBD2
CASSIQDSNQPQHF,TGTGCCAGTAGTATCCAAGATAGCAATCAGCCCCAGCATTTT,NA,TRBV19,TRBJ1-5,NA
CASSLGSSGEETQYF,TGTGCCAGCAGCTTAGGGTCTAGCGGAGAAGAGACCCAGTACTTC,NA,TRBV11-2,TRBJ2-5,TRBD2
CASSPRASGPLETQYF,TGTGCCAGCTCACCAAGGGCTAGCGGGCCCCTGGAGACCCAGTACTTC,NA,TRBV18,TRBJ2-5,TRBD2
CASSSTGPSPTNEKLFF,TGTGCCAGCAGCTCGACCGGGCCTAGCCCTACTAATGAAAAACTGTTTTTT,NA,TRBV7-9,TRBJ1-4,NA
CASGLSGPLGEQYF,TGTGCTAGTGGTTTGTCGGGGCCTCTGGGGGAGCAGTACTTC,NA,TRBV12-5,TRBJ2-7,NA
CASSLGVGGFSRYEQYF,TGTGCCAGCAGCTTAGGGGTAGGGGGCTTTTCACGCTACGAGCAGTACTTC,NA,TRBV7-2,TRBJ2-7,TRBD1
CASSPSENNEQFF,TGTGCCAGCAGTCCCTCAGAAAACAATGAGCAGTTCTTC,many,TRBV6-4,TRBJ2-1,NA
CASSRDQETQYF,TGTGCCAGCAGCAGGGATCAAGAGACCCAGTACTTC,NA,TRBV2,TRBJ2-5,NA
CASSFAGGDTQYF,TGTGCCAGCAGCTTCGCTGGGGGAGATACGCAGTATTTT,NA,TRBV7-9,TRBJ2-3,NA
CASSGQFSTNTGELFF,TGCGCCAGCAGTGGTCAGTTCTCCACCAACACCGGGGAGCTGTTTTTT,NA,TRBV10-1,TRBJ2-2,NA
CASSGGDQPQHF,TGTGCCAGCTCGGGAGGGGATCAGCCCCAGCATTTT,NA,TRBV18,TRBJ1-5,NA
CASSDRGSTDTQYF,TGTGCCAGCTCAGACAGGGGAAGCACAGATACGCAGTATTTT,NA,TRBV18,TRBJ2-3,TRBD1
CASSPVGAGAGYGYTF,TGTGCCAGCTCACCGGTCGGAGCAGGGGCAGGCTATGGCTACACCTTC,NA,TRBV18,TRBJ1-2,NA
CASSPNPGQKNYEQYF,TGTGCCAGCAGCCCTAATCCGGGACAGAAAAATTACGAGCAGTACTTC,NA,TRBV5-4,TRBJ2-7,TRBD1
CSVRLAGRYEQYF,TGCAGCGTCAGACTAGCGGGACGGTACGAGCAGTACTTC,NA,TRBV29-1,TRBJ2-7,TRBD2
CASSQPRGTSGRAVYEQYF,TGCGCCAGCAGCCAACCCCGAGGGACTAGCGGGAGGGCCGTCTACGAGCAGTACTTC,NA,TRBV4-1,TRBJ2-7,TRBD2
CASSEVMGSGELFF,TGTGCCAGCAGTGAAGTTATGGGGTCCGGGGAGCTGTTTTTT,NA,TRBV25-1,TRBJ2-2,NA
CASSRWTGLYNEQFF,TGTGCCAGCAGTAGGTGGACAGGGCTCTACAATGAGCAGTTCTTC,NA,TRBV28,TRBJ2-1,TRBD1
CASRDSSLSNQPQHF,TGTGCCAGCAGGGACAGCTCCCTCAGCAATCAGCCCCAGCATTTT,NA,TRBV2,TRBJ1-5,NA
CASSPQGSGNTIYF,TGTGCCAGCAGTCCACAGGGCTCTGGAAACACCATATATTTT,NA,TRBV27,TRBJ1-3,NA